This record looks at one T cell receptor beta chain sequence and its context. The entry originates in a study of shared clonotypes between healthy human individuals. Trimming stripped 1 base from V and 4 bases from J, with 11 bases between. This CDR3 contains 15 residues. CDR1 is SGHAT, CDR2 FQNNGV, per germline. Assay: immunoSEQ multiplex PCR; the TCRdb copy retains only in-frame clones and omits some. This sample has about 2.4 million clones, with over 85% found just once. Sequenced sample: naive CD4+ T cells from PBMCs. Subset specified: CD45RA+ positively selected. The chain uses TRBV11-2 and TRBJ2-1; no reliable D call. This TCR derives from a man younger than 35 in good health. Some clones in this sample may be carry-over from other donors' samples. This CDR3 is CASSLGLTSYNEQFF. CDR3 coding DNA: TGTGCCAGCAGCTTAGGCCTCACAAGTTACAATGAGCAGTTCTTC. The whole variable domain, filled in from reference TRBV11-2 and TRBJ2-1, reads EAGVAQSPRYKIIEKRQSVAFWCNPISGHATLYWYQQILGQGPKLLIQFQNNGVVDDSQLPKDRFSAERLKGVDSTLKIQPAKLEDSAVYLCASSLGLTSYNEQFFGPGTRLTVL.